Described below is a single T cell receptor beta chain sequence and its context. No antigen is known for it. The V gene's germline CDR1 is SGHTA and CDR2 FQGNSA. V was pared by 0 bases and J by 8 bases, with 10 bases between. This CDR3 has 13 amino acids. Profiling relied on immunoSEQ multiplex PCR, and the TCRdb table lists in-frame clones only, not all of them. The sample holds about a million clones, under 80% seen once. The source of the sample is a study of shared clonotypes between healthy human individuals. Study-level findings and limits: It was only blood that was sampled, and tissue repertoires likely differ. What limited the represented genetic and exposure-history diversity was the small number of donors.

Everyone who donated was a Caucasian adult who lived in Nashville, Tennessee. This chain connects TRBV7-2 to TRBJ1-2; D not resolved. The clonotype originates from a man between 18 and 35 years old in good health. Material for sequencing was memory CD4+ T cells sorted from blood. Subset noted: CD45RA-negative fraction. The CDR3 reads CASSLAAGSGYTF. The CDR3 DNA is TGTGCCAGCAGCTTAGCGGCGGGGTCCGGCTACACCTTC.